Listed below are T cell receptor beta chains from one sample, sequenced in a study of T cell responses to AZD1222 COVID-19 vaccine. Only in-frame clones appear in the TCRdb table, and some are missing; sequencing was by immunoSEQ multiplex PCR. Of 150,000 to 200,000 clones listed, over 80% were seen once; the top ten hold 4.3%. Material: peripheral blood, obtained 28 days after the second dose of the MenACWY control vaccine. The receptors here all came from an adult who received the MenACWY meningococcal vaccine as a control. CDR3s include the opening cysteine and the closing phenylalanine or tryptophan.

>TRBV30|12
CAWSLGGNGYTF
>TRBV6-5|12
CASKAPGYGYTF
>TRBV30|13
CAWSSGDGGQQYF
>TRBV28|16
CASIGLAGSGSYEQYF
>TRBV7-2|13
CASSLDRLYEQYF
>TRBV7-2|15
CASSLETARNSPLHF
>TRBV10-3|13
CAIRGQSLYEQYF
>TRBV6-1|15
CASSEQTGDLSPLHF
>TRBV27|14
CASSLSRGAYEQYF
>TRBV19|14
CASSKGRGQDEQYF
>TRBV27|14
CASSFASVAGELFF
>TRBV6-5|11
CASSYRYEQYF
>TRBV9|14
CASSRSTDYNEQFF
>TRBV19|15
CASSPTDFSGNTIYF
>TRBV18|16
CASSGPTGLLNTEAFF
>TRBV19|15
CASSAPDRGHYGYTF
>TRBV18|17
CASSPIASGQKQETQYF
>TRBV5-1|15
CASRRETASTGELFF
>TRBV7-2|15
CASSPQGRLLYGYTF
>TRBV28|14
CASSDPDRVNEQYF
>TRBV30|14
CAWSPSGLRNTIYF
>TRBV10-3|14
CAITGTADTGELFF
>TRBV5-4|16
CASSSGGGRTSYEQYF
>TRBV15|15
CATSRDALAGDTQYF
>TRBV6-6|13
CASIYRVGVEQYF
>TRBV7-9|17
CASSHSSGGSAPDTQYF
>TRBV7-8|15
CASSLEAATNEKLFF
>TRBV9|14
CASSVAPGVSEQYF
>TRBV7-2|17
CASSGTGTGGVRNTIYF
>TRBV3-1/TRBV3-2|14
CASSPSEGHYGYTF
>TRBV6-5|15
CASRFRDRGPLPLYF
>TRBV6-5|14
CASKRSGNYDEQYF
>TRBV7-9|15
CASSEGARPNTEAFF
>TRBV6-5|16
CASSSTPMTTGGVLHF
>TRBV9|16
CASSVFSGSGTGELFF
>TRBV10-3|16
CAISDLLAERTDTQYF
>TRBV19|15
CASKVSGPETGAQFF
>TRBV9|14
CASSVQTTSGGYTF
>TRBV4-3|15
CASSQGGRLPYGYTF
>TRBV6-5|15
CASSYRRDRAYEQYF
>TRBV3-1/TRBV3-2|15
CASSQGGGGNQPQHF
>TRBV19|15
CASTAHSLGVWPQHF
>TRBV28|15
CASSPQGGPNYGYTF
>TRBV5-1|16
CASSLAAGSTNTEAFF
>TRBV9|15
CASSVGGRQGGKLFF
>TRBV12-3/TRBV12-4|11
CASSLNYEQYF
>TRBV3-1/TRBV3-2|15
CASSQRREELYEQYF
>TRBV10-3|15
CAISESDGTGGELFF
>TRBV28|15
CASSPLNREDYGYTF
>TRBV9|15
CASSVGQWGTGELFF
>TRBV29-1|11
CSVRVNTEAFF
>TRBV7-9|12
CASTVSGNTIYF
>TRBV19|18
CASSIERTKPSGANVLTF
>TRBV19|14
CASSRGTGIYEQYF
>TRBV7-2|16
CASSLAGGVSTDTQYF
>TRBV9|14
CASSVGPQTETQYF
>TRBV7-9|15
CASSPPGSSHYEQYF